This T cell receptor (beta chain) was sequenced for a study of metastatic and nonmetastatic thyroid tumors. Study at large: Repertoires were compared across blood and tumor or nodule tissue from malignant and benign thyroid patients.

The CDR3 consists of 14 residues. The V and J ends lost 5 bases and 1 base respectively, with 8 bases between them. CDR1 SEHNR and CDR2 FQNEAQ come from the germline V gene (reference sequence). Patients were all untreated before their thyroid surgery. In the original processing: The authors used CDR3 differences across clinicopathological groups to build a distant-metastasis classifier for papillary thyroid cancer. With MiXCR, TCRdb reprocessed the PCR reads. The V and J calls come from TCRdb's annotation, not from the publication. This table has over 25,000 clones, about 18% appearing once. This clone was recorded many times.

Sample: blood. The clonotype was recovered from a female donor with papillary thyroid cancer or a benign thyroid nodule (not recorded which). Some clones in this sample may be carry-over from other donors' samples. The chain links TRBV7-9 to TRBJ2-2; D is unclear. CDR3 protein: CASSRAGNTGELFF. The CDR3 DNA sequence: TGTGCCAGCAGCAGAGCTGGGAACACCGGGGAGCTGTTTTTT.